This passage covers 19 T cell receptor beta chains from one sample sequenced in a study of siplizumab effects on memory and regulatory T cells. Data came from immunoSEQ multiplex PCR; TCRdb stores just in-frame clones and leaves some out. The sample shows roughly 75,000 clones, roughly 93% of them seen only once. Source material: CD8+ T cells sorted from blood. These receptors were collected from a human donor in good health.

CDR3 sequence: CASSQKAGGDTDTQYF. CDR3 coding DNA: TGTGCCAGCAGCCAAAAAGCGGGGGGGGACACAGATACGCAGTATTTT. The V and J genes are TRBV4-2 and TRBJ2-3; 10 bases are shared with TRBD2. The CDR3 consists of 16 residues. V was clipped by 2 bases and J by 2 bases; unmatched bases: 4. Germline V lookup: CDR1 LGHNA, CDR2 YNFKEQ.

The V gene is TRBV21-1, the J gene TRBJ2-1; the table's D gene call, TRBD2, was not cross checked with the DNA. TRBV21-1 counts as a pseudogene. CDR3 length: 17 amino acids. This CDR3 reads CASSKFKWLAVYNEQFF. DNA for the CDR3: TGTGCCAGCAGCAAATTTAAGTGGCTAGCGGTATACAATGAGCAGTTCTTC.

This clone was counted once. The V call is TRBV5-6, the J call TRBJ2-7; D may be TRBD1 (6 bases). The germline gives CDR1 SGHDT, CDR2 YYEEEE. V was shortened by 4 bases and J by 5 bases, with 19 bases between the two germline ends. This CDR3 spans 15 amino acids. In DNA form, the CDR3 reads TGTGCCAGCAGCAACAACAGGGTACCAGGGGACGAGCAGTACTTC. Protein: CASSNNRVPGDEQYF.

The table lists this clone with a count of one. Here the CDR3 reads CASSLGGRANYGYTF. The DNA of the CDR3 is TGTGCCAGCAGCTTAGGGGGCCGTGCTAACTATGGCTACACCTTC. The rearrangement joins TRBV7-6 to TRBJ1-2; D may be TRBD1 (5 bases). The V and J ends lost 1 base and 0 bases respectively, with 9 bases between them. This CDR3 is 15 amino acids long. Looked up from germline, CDR1 is SGHVS and CDR2 is FNYEAQ.

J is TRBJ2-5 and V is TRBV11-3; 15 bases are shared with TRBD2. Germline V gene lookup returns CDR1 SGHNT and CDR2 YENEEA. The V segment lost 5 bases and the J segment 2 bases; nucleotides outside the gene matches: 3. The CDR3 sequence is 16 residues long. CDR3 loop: CASSLGLAGGQETQYF. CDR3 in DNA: TGTGCCAGCAGCCTGGGACTAGCGGGGGGACAAGAGACCCAGTACTTC.

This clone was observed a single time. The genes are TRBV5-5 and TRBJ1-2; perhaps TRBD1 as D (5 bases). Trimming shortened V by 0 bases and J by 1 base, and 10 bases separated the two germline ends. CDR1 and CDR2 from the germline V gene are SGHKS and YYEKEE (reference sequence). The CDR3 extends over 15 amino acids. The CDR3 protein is CASSLDWGGNYGYTF. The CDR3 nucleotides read TGTGCCAGCAGCTTGGATTGGGGGGGTAACTATGGCTACACCTTC.

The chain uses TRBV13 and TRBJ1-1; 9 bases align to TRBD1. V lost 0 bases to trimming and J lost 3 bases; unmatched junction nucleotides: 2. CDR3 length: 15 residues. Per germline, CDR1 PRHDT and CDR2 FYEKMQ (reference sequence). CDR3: CASSLGGQGDTEAFF. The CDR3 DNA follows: TGTGCCAGCAGCTTAGGGGGACAGGGTGACACTGAAGCTTTCTTT.

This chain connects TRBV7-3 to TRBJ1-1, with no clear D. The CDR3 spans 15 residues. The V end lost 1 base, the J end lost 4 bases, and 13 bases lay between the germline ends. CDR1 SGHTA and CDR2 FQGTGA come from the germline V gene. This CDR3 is CASSLSGGGGTEAFF. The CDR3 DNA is TGTGCCAGCAGCTTAAGCGGCGGAGGCGGCACTGAAGCTTTCTTT.

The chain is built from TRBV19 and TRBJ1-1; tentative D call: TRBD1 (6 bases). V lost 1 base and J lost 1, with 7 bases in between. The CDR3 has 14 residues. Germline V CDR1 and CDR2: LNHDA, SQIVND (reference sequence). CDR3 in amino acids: CASSIGRGNTEAFF. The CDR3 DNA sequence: TGTGCCAGTAGTATAGGCAGGGGGAACACTGAAGCTTTCTTT.

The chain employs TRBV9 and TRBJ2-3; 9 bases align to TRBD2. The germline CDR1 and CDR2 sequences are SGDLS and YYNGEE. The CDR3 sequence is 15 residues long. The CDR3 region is CATSGGSTRTDTQYF. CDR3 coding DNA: TGTGCAACCAGCGGGGGGTCGACTAGAACAGATACGCAGTATTTT. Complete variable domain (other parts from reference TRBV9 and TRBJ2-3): DSGVTQTPKHLITATGQRVTLRCSPRSGDLSVYWYQQSLDQGLQFLIQYYNGEERAKGNILERFSAQQFPDLHSELNLSSLELGDSALYFCATSGGSTRTDTQYFGPGTRLTVL.

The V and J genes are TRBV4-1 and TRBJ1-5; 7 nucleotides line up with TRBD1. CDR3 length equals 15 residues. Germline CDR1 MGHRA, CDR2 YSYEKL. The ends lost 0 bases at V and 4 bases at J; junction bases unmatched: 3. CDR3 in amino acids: CASSQDLTGNQPQHF. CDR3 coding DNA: TGCGCCAGCAGCCAAGATTTGACAGGGAATCAGCCCCAGCATTTT.

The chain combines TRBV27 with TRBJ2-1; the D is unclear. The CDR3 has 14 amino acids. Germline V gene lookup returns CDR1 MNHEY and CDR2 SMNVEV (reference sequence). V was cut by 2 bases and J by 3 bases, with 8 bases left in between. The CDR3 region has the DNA TGTGCCAGCAGTTTAGCTGTGAGCTACAATGAGCAGTTCTTC. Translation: CASSLAVSYNEQFF.

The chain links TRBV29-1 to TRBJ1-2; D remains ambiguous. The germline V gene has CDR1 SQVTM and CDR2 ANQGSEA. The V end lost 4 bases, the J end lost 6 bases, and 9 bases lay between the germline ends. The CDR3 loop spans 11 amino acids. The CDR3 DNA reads TGCAGCGTTGTAGGTGGGGATGGCTACACCTTC. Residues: CSVVGGDGYTF.

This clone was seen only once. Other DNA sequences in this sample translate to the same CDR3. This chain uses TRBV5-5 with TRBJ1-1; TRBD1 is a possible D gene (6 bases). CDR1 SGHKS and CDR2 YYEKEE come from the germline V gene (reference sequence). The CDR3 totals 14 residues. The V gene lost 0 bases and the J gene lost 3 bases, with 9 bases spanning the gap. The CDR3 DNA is TGTGCCAGCAGCTTGGGAGCAGGGGACACTGAAGCTTTCTTT. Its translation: CASSLGAGDTEAFF.

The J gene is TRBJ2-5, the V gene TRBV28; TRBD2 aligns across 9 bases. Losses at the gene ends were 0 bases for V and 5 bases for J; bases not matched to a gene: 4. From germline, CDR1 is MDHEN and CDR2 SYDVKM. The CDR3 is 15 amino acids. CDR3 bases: TGTGCCAGCAGTTTATGGGCGGGGGGGGCGGAGACCCAGTACTTC. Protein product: CASSLWAGGAETQYF.

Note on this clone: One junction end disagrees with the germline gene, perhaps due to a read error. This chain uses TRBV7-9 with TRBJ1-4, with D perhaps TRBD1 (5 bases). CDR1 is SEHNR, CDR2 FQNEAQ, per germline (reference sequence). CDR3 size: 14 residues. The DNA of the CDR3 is TGTGCCAGCAGCTTAACGGACACTAGTGAAAAACTGTTTTTT. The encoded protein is CASSLTDTSEKLFF.

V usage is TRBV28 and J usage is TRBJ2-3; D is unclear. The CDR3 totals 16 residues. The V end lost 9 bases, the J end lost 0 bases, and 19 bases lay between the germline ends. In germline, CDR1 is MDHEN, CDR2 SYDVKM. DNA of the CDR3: TGTGCCAGTTCCTTTTGGGCAGACGCTAGCACAGATACGCAGTATTTT. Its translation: CASSFWADASTDTQYF.

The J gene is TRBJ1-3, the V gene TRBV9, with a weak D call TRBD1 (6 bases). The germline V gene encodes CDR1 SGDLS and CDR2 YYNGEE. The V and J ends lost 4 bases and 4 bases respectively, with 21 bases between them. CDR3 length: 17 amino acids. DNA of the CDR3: TGTGCCAGCAGCAGCCGATCTGAGGGGGGGCTGGGAAACACCATATATTTT. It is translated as CASSSRSEGGLGNTIYF.

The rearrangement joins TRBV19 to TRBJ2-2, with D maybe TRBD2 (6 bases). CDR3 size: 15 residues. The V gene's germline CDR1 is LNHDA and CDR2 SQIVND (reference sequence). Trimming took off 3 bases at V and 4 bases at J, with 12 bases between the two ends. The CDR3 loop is CASSIGGSGTGELFF. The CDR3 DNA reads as TGTGCCAGTAGTATCGGGGGATCGGGCACCGGGGAGCTGTTTTTT.